This T cell receptor (beta chain) was captured by sequencing in a study of T cells in Graves' hyperthyroidism and ophthalmopathy. Of note for this clonotype: No antigen is known for it.

The V gene lost 11 bases and the J gene lost 1 base, with 8 bases spanning the gap. CDR1 and CDR2 (germline): LNHDA, SQIVND (reference sequence). The CDR3 length is 11 residues. Study findings and constraints: Blood samples included most of the expanded thyroid clonotypes exceeding 0.001. Model output signaled ophthalmopathy a median approximately 6 months ahead of onset. Through a model of 13 V-J features, ophthalmopathy was separated from stable hyperthyroidism.

RNA transcripts gave rise to amplified TCR beta CDR3 regions. A set of HTBI primers served as the primers for a first-round RT-PCR of the TCR CDR3. TCRdb used MiXCR to reprocess the multiplex PCR reads, holding one entry per CDR3 protein. The sample shows over 650,000 distinct CDR3 sequences, 45% of them seen only once. This chain joins TRBV19 and TRBJ1-1, with a tentative D call TRBD1 (5 bases). The sequenced material came from peripheral blood or thyroid tissue (not recorded which). The TCR comes from an adult man with Graves' disease, either hyperthyroidism or ophthalmopathy (not recorded which). The CDR3 bases are TGTGCCTGGGGACCGAACACTGAAGCTTTCTTT. This encodes CAWGPNTEAFF.